The present T cell receptor (beta chain) was sequenced within a study of beta chain features in type 1 diabetes. Reverse transcription of all isolated RNA meant that expressed TCRB transcripts were sequenced. TCRdb's copy holds only in-frame clones and misses some; the assay was immunoSEQ multiplex PCR. This sample carries under 450,000 clones, about 15% of them seen once, and the ten largest clones take approximately 0.035%. This CDR3 has 20 residues. With V trimmed by 3 bases and J by 5 bases, 23 bases remained unmatched. Germline-derived CDR1 and CDR2 are MGHRA and YSYEKL. A heparinised blood draw that averaged around 110 mL was obtained once from each donor.

The sample consisted of naive CD4+ T cells from blood. The clonotype was recovered from a man aged 30-40 years in good health. This chain connects TRBV4-1 to TRBJ2-3; 7 nucleotides match TRBD1. CDR3 in amino acids: CASSHPRTGQAGRDRDTQYF. Written as DNA, the CDR3 is TGCGCCAGCAGCCACCCGCGGACCGGACAGGCTGGTCGGGATAGAGATACGCAGTATTTT.